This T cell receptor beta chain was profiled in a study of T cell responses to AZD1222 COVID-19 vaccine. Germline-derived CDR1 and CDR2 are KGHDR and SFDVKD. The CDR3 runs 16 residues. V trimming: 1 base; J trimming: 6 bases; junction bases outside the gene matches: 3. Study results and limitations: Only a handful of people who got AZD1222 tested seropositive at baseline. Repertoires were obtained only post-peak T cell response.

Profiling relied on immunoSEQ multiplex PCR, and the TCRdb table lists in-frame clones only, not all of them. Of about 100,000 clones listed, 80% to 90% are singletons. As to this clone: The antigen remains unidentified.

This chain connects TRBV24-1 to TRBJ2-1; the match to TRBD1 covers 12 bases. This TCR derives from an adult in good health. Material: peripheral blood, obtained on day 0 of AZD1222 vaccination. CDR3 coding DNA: TGTGCCACCAGTGATTTACAGGGACAGGGGGCCAATGAGCAGTTCTTC. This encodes CATSDLQGQGANEQFF.